This T cell receptor beta chain came from a study of blood T cell repertoires in COVID-19. Study-wide background: Researchers got acute and convalescent COVID-19 samples from the United States, Italy and Spain. PBMCs, B-cell-depleted T cells, or T cells were the source of the cDNA or gDNA that made up the material.

Study processing details: Reference gene primer amplification gave nucleated cell count estimates. Sequenced by immunoSEQ multiplex PCR; TCRdb stores in-frame clones only, minus some. From that table come the V and J calls and clone size; the DNA was used to work out D and trimming. This table has some 200,000 clones, approximately 89% appearing once. Germline V gene lookup returns CDR1 SGHRS and CDR2 YFSETQ. J lost 5 bases, V lost 4 bases, and 10 bases had no gene match. There are 15 residues in the CDR3. The chain recombines TRBV5-1 with TRBJ2-3; 7 nucleotides agree with TRBD1. Source material: peripheral blood. This TCR derives from a man between 65 and 85 years old with acute or convalescent COVID-19. This chain's CDR3 is CASSIGQATGDTQYF. The CDR3 DNA reads TGCGCCAGCAGCATAGGACAGGCCACAGGAGATACGCAGTATTTT.